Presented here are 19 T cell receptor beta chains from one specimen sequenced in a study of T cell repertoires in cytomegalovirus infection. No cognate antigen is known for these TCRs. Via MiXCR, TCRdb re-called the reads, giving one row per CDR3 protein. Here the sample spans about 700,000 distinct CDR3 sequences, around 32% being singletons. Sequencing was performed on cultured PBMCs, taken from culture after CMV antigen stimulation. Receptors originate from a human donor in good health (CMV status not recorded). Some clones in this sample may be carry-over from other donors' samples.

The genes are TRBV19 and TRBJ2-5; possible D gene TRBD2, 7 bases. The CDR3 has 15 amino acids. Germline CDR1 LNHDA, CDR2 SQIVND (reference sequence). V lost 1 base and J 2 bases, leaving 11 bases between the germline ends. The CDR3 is CASSIGRGGQETQYF. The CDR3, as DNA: TGTGCCAGTAGTATAGGAAGGGGGGGACAAGAGACCCAGTACTTC. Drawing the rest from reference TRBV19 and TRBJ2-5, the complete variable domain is DGGITQSPKYLFRKEGQNVTLSCEQNLNHDAMYWYRQDPGQGLRLIYYSQIVNDFQKGDIAEGYSVSREKKESFPLTVTSAQKNPTAFYLCASSIGRGGQETQYFGPGTRLLVL.

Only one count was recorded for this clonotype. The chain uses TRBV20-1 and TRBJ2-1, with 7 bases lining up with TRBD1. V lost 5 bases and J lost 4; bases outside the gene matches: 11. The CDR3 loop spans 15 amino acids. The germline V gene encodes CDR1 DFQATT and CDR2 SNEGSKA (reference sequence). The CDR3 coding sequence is TGCAGTGCTGGCCACCCCGGGACAGATTACAATGAGCAGTTCTTC. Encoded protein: CSAGHPGTDYNEQFF.

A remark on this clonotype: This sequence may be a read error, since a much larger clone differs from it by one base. The CDR3 bases are TGTGCCAGCAGTACCGGACTGATCTTTGGAAACACCATATATTTT. It is translated as CASSTGLIFGNTIYF. The rearrangement joins TRBV6-8 to TRBJ1-3; D uncertain. Germline V gene data show CDR1 as MNHGY and CDR2 as SAAAGT. Deletions cut 5 bases from V and 3 bases from J, with 14 bases between. The CDR3 is 15 amino acids.

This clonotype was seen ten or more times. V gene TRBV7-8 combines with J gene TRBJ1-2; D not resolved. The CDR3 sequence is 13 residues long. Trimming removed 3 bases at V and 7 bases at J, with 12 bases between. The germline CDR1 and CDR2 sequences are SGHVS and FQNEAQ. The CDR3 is CASSFRTGSGYTF. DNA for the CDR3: TGTGCCAGCAGCTTCAGGACGGGGAGTGGCTACACCTTC.

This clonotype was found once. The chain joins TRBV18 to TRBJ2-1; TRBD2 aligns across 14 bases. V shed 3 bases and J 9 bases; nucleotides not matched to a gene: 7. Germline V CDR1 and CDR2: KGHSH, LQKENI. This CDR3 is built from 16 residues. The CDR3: CASSPPGLAGAIEQFF. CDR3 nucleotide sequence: TGTGCCAGCTCACCTCCGGGACTAGCGGGAGCTATTGAGCAGTTCTTC.

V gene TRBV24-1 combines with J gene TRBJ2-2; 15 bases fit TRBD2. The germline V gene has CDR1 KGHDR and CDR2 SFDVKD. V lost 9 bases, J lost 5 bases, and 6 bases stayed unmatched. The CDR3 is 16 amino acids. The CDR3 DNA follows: TGTGCCACCGGGGGACTAGCGGGGGGCCTGACCGGGGAGCTGTTTTTT. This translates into CATGGLAGGLTGELFF.

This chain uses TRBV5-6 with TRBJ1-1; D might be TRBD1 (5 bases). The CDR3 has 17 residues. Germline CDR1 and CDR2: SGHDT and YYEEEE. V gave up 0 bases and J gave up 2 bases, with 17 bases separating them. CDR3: CASSLGGAGRFNTEAFF. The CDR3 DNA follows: TGTGCCAGCAGCTTGGGTGGGGCAGGGAGGTTTAACACTGAAGCTTTCTTT.

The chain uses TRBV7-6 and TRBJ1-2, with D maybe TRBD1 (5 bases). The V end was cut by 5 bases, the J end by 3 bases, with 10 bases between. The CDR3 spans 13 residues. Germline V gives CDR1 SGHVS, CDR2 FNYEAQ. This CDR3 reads CASSRDFYYGYTF. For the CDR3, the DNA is TGTGCCAGCAGCCGGGACTTCTACTATGGCTACACCTTC. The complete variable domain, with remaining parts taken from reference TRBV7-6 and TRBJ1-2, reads GAGVSQSPRYKVTKRGQDVALRCDPISGHVSLYWYRQALGQGPEFLTYFNYEAQQDKSGLPNDRFSAERPEGSISTLTIQRTEQRDSAMYRCASSRDFYYGYTFGSGTRLTVV.

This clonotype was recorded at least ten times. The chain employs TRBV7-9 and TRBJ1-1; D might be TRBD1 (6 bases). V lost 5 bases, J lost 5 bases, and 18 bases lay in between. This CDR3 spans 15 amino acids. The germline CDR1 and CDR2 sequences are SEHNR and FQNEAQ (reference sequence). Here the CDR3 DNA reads TGTGCCAGCAGCCTACCCGCAGGGGTTGGGACTGAAGCTTTCTTT. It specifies CASSLPAGVGTEAFF.

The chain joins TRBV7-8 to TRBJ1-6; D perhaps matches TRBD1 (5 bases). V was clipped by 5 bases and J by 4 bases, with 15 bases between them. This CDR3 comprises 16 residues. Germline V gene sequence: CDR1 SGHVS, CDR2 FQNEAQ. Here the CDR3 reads CASSDRQTKYNSPLHF. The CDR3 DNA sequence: TGTGCCAGCAGCGACCGACAGACTAAATATAATTCACCCCTCCACTTT.

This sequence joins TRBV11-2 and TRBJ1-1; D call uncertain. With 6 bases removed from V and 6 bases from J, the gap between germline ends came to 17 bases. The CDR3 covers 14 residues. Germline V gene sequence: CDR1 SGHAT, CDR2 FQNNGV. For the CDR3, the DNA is TGTGCCAGCAGTTCCGTCCCGAGTTTGGCTGAAGCTTTCTTT. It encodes CASSSVPSLAEAFF.

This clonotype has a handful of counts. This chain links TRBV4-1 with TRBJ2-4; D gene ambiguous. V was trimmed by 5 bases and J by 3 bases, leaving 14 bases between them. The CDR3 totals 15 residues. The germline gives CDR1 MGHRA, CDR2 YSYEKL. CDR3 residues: CASSNGPRGKNIQYF. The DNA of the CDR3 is TGCGCCAGCAGCAACGGCCCCCGTGGCAAAAACATTCAGTACTTC.

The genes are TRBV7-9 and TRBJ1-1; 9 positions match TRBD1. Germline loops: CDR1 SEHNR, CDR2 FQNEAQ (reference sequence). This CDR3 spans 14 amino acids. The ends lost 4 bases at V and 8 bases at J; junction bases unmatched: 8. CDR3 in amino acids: CASSSTGGAEEAFF. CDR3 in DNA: TGTGCCAGCAGCTCTACAGGGGGCGCCGAGGAAGCTTTCTTT. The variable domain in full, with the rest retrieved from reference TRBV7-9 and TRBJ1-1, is DTGVSQNPRHKITKRGQNVTFRCDPISEHNRLYWYRQTLGQGPEFLTYFQNEAQLEKSRLLSDRFSAERPKGSFSTLEIQRTEQGDSAMYLCASSSTGGAEEAFFGQGTRLTVV.

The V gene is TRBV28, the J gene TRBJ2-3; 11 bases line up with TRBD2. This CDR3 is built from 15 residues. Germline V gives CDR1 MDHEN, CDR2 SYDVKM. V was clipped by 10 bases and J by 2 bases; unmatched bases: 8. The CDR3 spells CATESSGRSTDTQYF. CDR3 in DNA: TGTGCCACCGAATCTAGCGGGAGGTCCACAGATACGCAGTATTTT.

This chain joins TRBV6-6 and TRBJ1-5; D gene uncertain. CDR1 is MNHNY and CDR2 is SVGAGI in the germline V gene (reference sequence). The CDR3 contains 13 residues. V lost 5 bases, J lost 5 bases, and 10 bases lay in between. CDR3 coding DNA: TGTGCCAGCAGTGGGAATACCGATCAGCCCCAGCATTTT. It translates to CASSGNTDQPQHF.

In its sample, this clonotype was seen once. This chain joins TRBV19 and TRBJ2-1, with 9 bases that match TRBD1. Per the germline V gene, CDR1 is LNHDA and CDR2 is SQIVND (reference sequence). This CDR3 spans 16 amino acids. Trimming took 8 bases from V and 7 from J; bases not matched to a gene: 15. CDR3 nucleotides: TGTGCCAGTGAGGACCTTCGGGACAGGGTTAGTAATGAGCAGTTCTTC. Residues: CASEDLRDRVSNEQFF.

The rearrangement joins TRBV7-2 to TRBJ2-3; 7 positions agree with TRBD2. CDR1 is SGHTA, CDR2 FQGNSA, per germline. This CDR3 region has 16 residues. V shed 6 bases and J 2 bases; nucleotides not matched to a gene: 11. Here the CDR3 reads CASSLLAGEYTDTQYF. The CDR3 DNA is TGTGCCAGCAGTCTTTTGGCGGGGGAATACACAGATACGCAGTATTTT. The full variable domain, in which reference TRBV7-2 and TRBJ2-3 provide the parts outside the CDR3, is GAGVSQSPSNKVTEKGKDVELRCDPISGHTALYWYRQSLGQGLEFLIYFQGNSAPDKSGLPSDRFSAERTGGSVSTLTIQRTQQEDSAVYLCASSLLAGEYTDTQYFGPGTRLTVL.

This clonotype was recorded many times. DNA of the CDR3: TGTGCCAGCAGCTTAGGGACAGTTGCTGGGGCCAACGTCCTGACTTTC. Its protein is CASSLGTVAGANVLTF. The chain uses TRBV7-2 and TRBJ2-6; TRBD1 is a possible D gene (6 bases). CDR1 SGHTA and CDR2 FQGNSA come from the germline V gene. V shed 1 base and J shed 2 bases, with 9 bases lying between them. This CDR3 region has 16 residues.

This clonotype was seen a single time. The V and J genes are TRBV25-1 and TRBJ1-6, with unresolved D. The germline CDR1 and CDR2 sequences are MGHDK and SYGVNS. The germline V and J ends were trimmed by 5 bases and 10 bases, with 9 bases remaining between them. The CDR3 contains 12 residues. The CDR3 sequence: CASSIYRSPLHF. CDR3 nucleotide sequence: TGTGCCAGCAGTATATATCGATCACCCCTCCACTTT.